The entry below describes one TCR beta chain. Its antigen is unidentified. The data stem from a study of blood T cells in healthy people across ages. Together with a sample-barcoded 5' primer, a J-beta primer mix was included in a second PCR lasting roughly 6 to 12 cycles. Template switching added a 12-random-nucleotide identifier to every cDNA molecule. TCRdb reprocessed the 5' RACE reads with MiXCR, giving one entry per CDR3 protein. The sample has roughly 560,000 distinct CDR3 sequences; nearly 25% are singletons. The study, taken as a whole, reports: Both higher diversity and more naive CD4+ cells marked long-lived donors when set against aged donors.

Drawing of peripheral blood yielded about 10 milliliters from each donor. These same records also appear under a second study, on T cells of mothers and their children. That paper notes: The donor cohort consisted of a few healthy Caucasian mothers and their six children.

The material sequenced was blood. The receptor comes from a boy younger than 18 in good health.

CDR3 residues: CASSYEVFGRMNTEAFF. CDR3 nucleotides: TGTGCCAGCAGTTACGAAGTATTTGGACGAATGAACACTGAAGCTTTCTTT. The genes are TRBV6-5 and TRBJ1-1; unclear D gene. Trimming took off 2 bases at V and 0 bases at J, with 16 bases between the two ends. This CDR3 spans 17 amino acids. From germline, CDR1 is MNHEY and CDR2 SVGAGI.